This TCR beta chain was identified during a study of T-cell reconstitution after alpha-beta-depleted transplantation in children. Ten or more counts support this clonotype. CDR3 length: 13 amino acids. Germline V gene sequence: CDR1 LNHNV, CDR2 YYDKDF (reference sequence). With 3 bases removed from V and 8 bases from J, the gap between germline ends came to 13 bases. Preparation of the TCRbeta library involved a method that used unique molecular identifiers. MiXCR, applied by TCRdb to the PCR reads, yields one record per CDR3 protein. The table includes about 360,000 distinct CDR3 sequences, about 14% detected once.

The TCR sequence derives from a human donor who donated a stem cell graft to a child with Fanconi anemia. Sample: PBMCs, taken from the stem cell graft. The chain links TRBV15 to TRBJ1-1; D gene uncertain. CDR3 region: CATSREVAREAFF. In nucleotides, the CDR3 is TGTGCCACCAGCAGGGAGGTCGCGAGAGAAGCTTTCTTT.